This entry lists 17 T cell receptor beta chains sequenced from one sample in a study of cytomegalovirus exposure and HLA in healthy donors. The PCR employed 60 Vbeta primers together with 13 Jbeta primers. Some clones are missing from TCRdb's copy, which holds only in-frame ones; the method was immunoSEQ multiplex PCR. The sample yields about 67,000 clones, 68% seen once. Sequencing was carried out using PBMCs. The receptors were sampled from a woman aged 25-40 years in good health and CMV-seronegative.

The chain is built from TRBV6-1 and TRBJ2-7; 10 bases align to TRBD2. The V and J ends lost 8 bases and 6 bases, in that order; junction bases with no gene match: 10. CDR3 length: 14 residues. Per the germline V gene, CDR1 is MNHNS and CDR2 is SASEGT. Here the CDR3 reads CASSKGLAHGEQYF. The CDR3 DNA reads TGTGCCAGCTCGAAGGGACTAGCGCATGGCGAGCAGTACTTC.

This sequence joins TRBV11-2 and TRBJ2-5; D remains ambiguous. This CDR3 contains 13 residues. With 5 bases removed from V and 5 bases from J, the gap between germline ends came to 12 bases. Germline CDR1 SGHAT, CDR2 FQNNGV. For the CDR3, the DNA is TGTGCCAGCAGCCGTGGCTTCAGGGAGACCCAGTACTTC. Amino acids: CASSRGFRETQYF.

The V call is TRBV4-3, the J call TRBJ2-1; tentatively, D is TRBD1 (5 bases). The CDR3 runs 15 residues. Germline CDR1 is LGHNA and CDR2 is YSLEER. V was pared by 0 bases and J by 3 bases, with 9 bases between. CDR3 coding DNA: TGCGCCAGCAGCCAAGACCTAGGGGACTACAATGAGCAGTTCTTC. This gives the protein CASSQDLGDYNEQFF.

In its sample, this clone was seen once. The chain has TRBV28 and TRBJ2-3; D perhaps matches TRBD2 (5 bases). The CDR3 loop spans 13 amino acids. Germline lookup yields CDR1 MDHEN and CDR2 SYDVKM. V was cut by 6 bases and J by 3 bases, with 10 bases left in between. The CDR3 sequence is CASRPRGTDTQYF. CDR3 nucleotides: TGTGCCAGCAGACCTCGGGGTACAGATACGCAGTATTTT.

The genes are TRBV18 and TRBJ2-7; D is ambiguous. The germline CDR1 and CDR2 sequences are KGHSH and LQKENI. Trimming pared 3 bases from V and 1 base from J, leaving 13 bases between. The CDR3 extends over 15 amino acids. CDR3 nucleotide sequence: TGTGCCAGCTCACCTCCCAGTGCGGCATCCTACGAGCAGTACTTC. It yields the protein CASSPPSAASYEQYF.

This chain links TRBV4-1 with TRBJ2-4, with 10 bases identical to TRBD2. J gave up 0 bases and V 1 base, and 9 bases lay outside the gene matches. CDR3 size: 19 residues. CDR1 is MGHRA and CDR2 is YSYEKL in the germline V gene. CDR3 nucleotides: TGCGCCAGCAGCCAAGGGTCAGCGGGGGGGATCATAGCCAAAAACATTCAGTACTTC. Translating gives CASSQGSAGGIIAKNIQYF.

This clone was seen more than once but under ten times. This rearrangement joins TRBV2 to TRBJ1-3; TRBD1 is a possible D gene (6 bases). This CDR3 is built from 14 residues. In germline, CDR1 is SNHLY, CDR2 FYNNEI. Between the trimmed V and J ends, which lost 6 bases and 3 bases, there was a span of 12 bases. The CDR3 DNA follows: TGTGCCAGCAGGTCTGGACAGTTTGGAAACACCATATATTTT. Amino acids: CASRSGQFGNTIYF.

V and J are TRBV5-1 and TRBJ1-5; 9 nucleotides agree with TRBD1. The CDR3 length is 16 residues. From germline, CDR1 is SGHRS and CDR2 YFSETQ. Trimming took 0 bases from V and 4 from J; bases not matched to a gene: 5. In DNA, the CDR3 is TGCGCCAGCAGCTTGGTACCCGGGACAGGGAATCAGCCCCAGCATTTT. It is translated as CASSLVPGTGNQPQHF.

Comments on this clone: The sample carries other DNA sequences with the same CDR3. The genes are TRBV5-4 and TRBJ1-6; D is undetermined. CDR1 and CDR2 (germline): SGHNT, YYREEE (reference sequence). Trimming took 0 bases from V and 9 from J, leaving 10 bases between them. The CDR3 is 14 residues long. The CDR3, as DNA: TGTGCCAGCAGCTTGGACAGAAACCTTTCACCCCTCCACTTT. Protein sequence: CASSLDRNLSPLHF.

The rearrangement links TRBV18 to TRBJ2-1, with D tentatively TRBD1 (8 bases). The length of the CDR3 is 14 residues. Germline CDR1 is KGHSH and CDR2 is LQKENI. V was clipped by 3 bases and J by 8 bases, with 14 bases between them. The CDR3 region is CASSPRTGRDEQFF. CDR3 nucleotides: TGTGCCAGCTCACCGAGGACAGGGAGGGATGAGCAGTTCTTC.

A few counts support this clone. V usage is TRBV7-2 and J usage is TRBJ2-2; 9 nucleotides line up with TRBD1. V lost 4 bases, J lost 1 base, and 4 bases stayed unmatched. This CDR3 contains 16 residues. Looked up from germline, CDR1 is SGHTA and CDR2 is FQGNSA. The CDR3 reads CASSSDRGRNTGELFF. CDR3 coding DNA: TGTGCCAGCAGCTCGGACAGGGGTAGGAACACCGGGGAGCTGTTTTTT.

The chain carries TRBV2 and TRBJ1-5, with 8 bases identical to TRBD1. CDR1 and CDR2 (germline): SNHLY, FYNNEI. The CDR3 sequence is 15 residues long. Trimming took 7 bases from V and 7 from J; bases not matched to a gene: 12. CDR3 sequence reads: CASTFGQGRLQPQHF. In nucleotides, the CDR3 is TGTGCCAGCACCTTCGGACAGGGTAGACTCCAGCCCCAGCATTTT.

The chain employs TRBV6-4 and TRBJ2-5; D may be TRBD2 (6 bases). Trimming removed 6 bases at V and 3 bases at J, with 11 bases between. Germline CDR1 is MRHNA and CDR2 is SNTAGT. CDR3 size: 13 residues. The CDR3 sequence is CASSLREEETQYF. DNA for the CDR3: TGTGCCAGCAGCCTGAGGGAGGAAGAGACCCAGTACTTC.

As concerns this clone: The sample carries other DNA sequences with the same CDR3. The chain links TRBV2 to TRBJ2-7, with 8 bases matching TRBD2. The CDR3 runs to 14 residues. Unmatched junction bases numbered 5, after V lost 6 bases and J lost 1 base. From germline, CDR1 is SNHLY and CDR2 FYNNEI. In DNA, the CDR3 is TGTGCCAGCAGCCCCGGGGGGGGGTCCTACGAGCAGTACTTC. It translates to CASSPGGGSYEQYF. The full variable domain, its missing parts supplied by reference TRBV2 and TRBJ2-7, is EPEVTQTPSHQVTQMGQEVILRCVPISNHLYFYWYRQILGQKVEFLVSFYNNEISEKSEIFDDQFSVERPDGSNFTLKIRSTKLEDSAMYFCASSPGGGSYEQYFGPGTRLTVT.

The chain links TRBV11-3 to TRBJ2-7; D remains unclear. Germline V gives CDR1 SGHNT, CDR2 YENEEA. The CDR3 consists of 14 residues. V lost 4 bases and J 0 bases, leaving 10 bases between the germline ends. CDR3 sequence (DNA): TGTGCCAGCAGCTCAGACCCCCGCTCCTACGAGCAGTACTTC. It translates to CASSSDPRSYEQYF.

This clone was counted at least ten times. The chain combines TRBV5-1 with TRBJ2-1; 7 nucleotides match TRBD1. CDR1 SGHRS and CDR2 YFSETQ come from the germline V gene. The CDR3 contains 14 residues. After removal of 5 bases from V and 8 bases from J, the junction contained 10 bases not matched to a gene. CDR3 nucleotide sequence: TGCGCCAGCAGTACCGGACAGGAAACATATGAGCAGTTCTTC. It is translated as CASSTGQETYEQFF. Using reference TRBV5-1 and TRBJ2-1 for the parts outside the CDR3, the full variable domain is KAGVTQTPRYLIKTRGQQVTLSCSPISGHRSVSWYQQTPGQGLQFLFEYFSETQRNKGNFPGRFSGRQFSNSRSEMNVSTLELGDSALYLCASSTGQETYEQFFGPGTRLTVL.

Only one count was recorded for this clone. The chain carries TRBV27 and TRBJ2-1; 12 positions match TRBD1. Unmatched junction bases numbered 12, after V lost 7 bases and J lost 8 bases. In germline, CDR1 is MNHEY, CDR2 SMNVEV (reference sequence). The CDR3 covers 16 residues. CDR3 nucleotide sequence: TGTGCCAGCACGGGGATTAAGGGACAGGGGGCCTATGAGCAGTTCTTC. Encoded protein: CASTGIKGQGAYEQFF.